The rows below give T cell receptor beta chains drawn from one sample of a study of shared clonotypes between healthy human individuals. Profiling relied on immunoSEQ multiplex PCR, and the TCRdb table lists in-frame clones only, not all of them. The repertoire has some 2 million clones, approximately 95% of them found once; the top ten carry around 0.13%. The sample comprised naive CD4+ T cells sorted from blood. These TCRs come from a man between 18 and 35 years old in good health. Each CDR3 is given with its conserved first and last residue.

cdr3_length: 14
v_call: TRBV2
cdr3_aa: CANKIGGELYGYTF

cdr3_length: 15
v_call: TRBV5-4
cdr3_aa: CASSLSPGQGYEQYF

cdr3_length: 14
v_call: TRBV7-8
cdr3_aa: CASSLRVTNEKLFF

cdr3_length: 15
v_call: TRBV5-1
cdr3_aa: CASRIGTGGSYEQYF

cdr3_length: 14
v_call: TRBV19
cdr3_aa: CASRRAQGSTEAFF

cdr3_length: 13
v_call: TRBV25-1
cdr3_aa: CALRGVRGDEQYF

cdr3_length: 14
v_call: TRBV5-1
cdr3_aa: CASSSGQDNEKLFF

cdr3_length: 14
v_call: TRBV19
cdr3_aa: CASSFPGQGAEQYF

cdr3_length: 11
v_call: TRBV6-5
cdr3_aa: CASSTGRGQYF

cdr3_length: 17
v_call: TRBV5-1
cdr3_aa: CASSLRLGTGAYNEQFF

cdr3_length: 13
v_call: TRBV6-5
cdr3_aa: CASRQGAVNEQFF

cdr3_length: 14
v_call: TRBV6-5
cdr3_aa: CASRPDTTNQPQHF

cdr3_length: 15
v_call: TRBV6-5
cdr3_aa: CASSSYRTDHEPQYF

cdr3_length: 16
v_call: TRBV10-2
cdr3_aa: CASSVPGQGTLNEQFF

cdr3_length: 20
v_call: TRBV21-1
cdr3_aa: CASSKGSTAPRLHSGNTIYF

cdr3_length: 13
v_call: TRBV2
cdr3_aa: CASSEARANEQYF

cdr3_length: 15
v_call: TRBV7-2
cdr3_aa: CASSPRTSGPYEQYF

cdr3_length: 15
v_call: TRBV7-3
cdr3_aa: CASSGTGANTGELFF